A selection of T cell receptor beta chains follows, all from one sample in a study of blood T cells in healthy people across ages. TCRdb fed the 5' RACE reads into MiXCR, producing one record per CDR3 protein. The sample carries over a million distinct CDR3 sequences, roughly 64% recorded once. Sequencing input: blood. These TCRs come from a man aged 18 to 29 in good health. Both conserved end residues are part of each CDR3. The D gene is left open where the match is weak. Expanded clones are given a class, and other clones once, few, many or no size at all.

d_gene | v_gene | abundance | CDR3aa
NA | TRBV3-1 | NA | CASSQVGLSNSPLHF
NA | TRBV20-1 | NA | CSARELNTEAFF
NA | TRBV30 | NA | CAWGEDADTQYF
TRBD1 | TRBV6-6 | NA | CASSYSRDRVTDTQYF
NA | TRBV4-2 | NA | CASSQGLRGPNTEAFF
TRBD1 | TRBV13 | NA | CATEDRGSTDTQYF
TRBD2 | TRBV7-2 | NA | CASSLWASGDTQYF
TRBD1 | TRBV3-1 | NA | CASNKHRGEQYF
NA | TRBV20-1 | NA | CSARSTGKETQYF
TRBD2 | TRBV13 | NA | CASSLVAGRDNEQYF
NA | TRBV29-1 | few | CSVDQQEVEVNSPLHF
TRBD1 | TRBV12-3/TRBV12-4 | NA | CASSLGGTGVEQYF
TRBD2 | TRBV20-1 | NA | CSAAQAGAWSYEQYF
TRBD2 | TRBV2 | NA | CASNPRPSGVNYEQYF
TRBD1 | TRBV5-1 | few | CASSASGTAHTGELFF
NA | TRBV3-1 | NA | CASSLPSLGAGANVLTF
TRBD1 | TRBV15 | NA | CATSRFPGQGGSYEQYF
TRBD2 | TRBV7-2 | NA | CASSVSGPPDTQYF
NA | TRBV15 | NA | CATSRDDNTGELFF
TRBD2 | TRBV20-1 | NA | CSAFPAGVYGYEQYF
NA | TRBV4-2 | NA | CASSLGDPEDTQYF
NA | TRBV6-5 | few | CASSYGQGRQPQHF
TRBD1 | TRBV2 | NA | CASSASGTGYTGELFF
NA | TRBV5-1 | NA | CASSPGLGKNSNQPQHF
NA | TRBV5-1 | few | CASSLLRIASPGEQYF
NA | TRBV20-1 | NA | CSAIQQAREYF
NA | TRBV7-7 | few | CASSGRPQETQYF
NA | TRBV7-9 | NA | CASSLVNTSTDTQYF
TRBD1 | TRBV12-3/TRBV12-4 | NA | CASVSGTGQKWDGYTF
NA | TRBV4-1 | NA | CASRYRATRSNEQFF
NA | TRBV4-1 | many | CASSQGGLNTEAFF
NA | TRBV6-2/TRBV6-3 | NA | CASTPGRPYEQYF
TRBD2 | TRBV20-1 | NA | CSATTSGYYEQYF